This TCR beta chain appears in the sequencing data of a study of blood T cell repertoires in COVID-19. Background on the study: There were acute and convalescent COVID-19 samples, and they came from the United States, Italy and Spain.

V shed 7 bases, J shed 7 bases, and the junction held 8 bases outside the gene matches. The CDR3 extends over 15 amino acids. Looked up from germline, CDR1 is MNHEY and CDR2 is SVGAGI. How the authors handled the data: Amplification with reference gene primers provided the estimates of nucleated cell counts. Measured with immunoSEQ multiplex PCR; TCRdb has only the in-frame clones, and not every one. Clone size and the V and J calls come from that table; the DNA yielded D and trimming. This sample yields 100,000 to 150,000 clones, of which about three quarters are seen a single time; approximately 2.3% belongs to the top ten.

The source material was peripheral blood. The chain joins TRBV6-5 to TRBJ2-1, with 12 bases identical to TRBD2. The receptor was derived from a woman aged 65 to 85 with acute or convalescent COVID-19. Written as DNA, the CDR3 is TGTGCCAGCACCCCGACTAGCGGGAGCTCTAATGAGCAGTTCTTC. This sequence encodes CASTPTSGSSNEQFF.